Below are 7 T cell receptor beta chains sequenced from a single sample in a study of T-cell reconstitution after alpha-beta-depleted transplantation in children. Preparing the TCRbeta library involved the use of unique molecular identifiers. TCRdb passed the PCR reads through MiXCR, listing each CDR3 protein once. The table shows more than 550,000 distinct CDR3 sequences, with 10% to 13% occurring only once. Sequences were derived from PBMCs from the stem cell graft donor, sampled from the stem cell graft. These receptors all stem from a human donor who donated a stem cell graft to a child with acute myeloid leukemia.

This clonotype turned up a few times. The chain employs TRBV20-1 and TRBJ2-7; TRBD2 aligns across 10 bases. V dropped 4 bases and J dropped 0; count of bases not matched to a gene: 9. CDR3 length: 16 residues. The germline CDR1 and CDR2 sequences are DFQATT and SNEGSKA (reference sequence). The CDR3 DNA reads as TGCAGTGCTATTCATACTAGCGGGACTCACTCCTACGAGCAGTACTTC. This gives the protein CSAIHTSGTHSYEQYF.

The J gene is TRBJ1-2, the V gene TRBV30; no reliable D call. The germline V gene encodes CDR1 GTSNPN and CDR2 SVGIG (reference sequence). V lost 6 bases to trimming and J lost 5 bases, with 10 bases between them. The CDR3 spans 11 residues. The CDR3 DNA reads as TGTGCCTGTTGCCCTGGGTATGGCTACACCTTC. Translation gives CACCPGYGYTF.

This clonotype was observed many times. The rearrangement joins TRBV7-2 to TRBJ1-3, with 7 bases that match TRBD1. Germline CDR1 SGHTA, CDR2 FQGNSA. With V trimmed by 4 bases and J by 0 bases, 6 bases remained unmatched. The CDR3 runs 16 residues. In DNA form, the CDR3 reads TGTGCCAGCAGCTCCGGGGACAGCCGCTCTGGAAACACCATATATTTT. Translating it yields CASSSGDSRSGNTIYF.

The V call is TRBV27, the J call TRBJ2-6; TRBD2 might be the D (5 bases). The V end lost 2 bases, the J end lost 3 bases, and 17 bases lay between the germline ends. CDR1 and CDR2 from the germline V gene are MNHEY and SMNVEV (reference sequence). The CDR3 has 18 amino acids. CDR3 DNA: TGTGCCAGCAGTTTAGGGCAGACTATGGTTTGTGGGGCCAACGTCCTGACTTTC. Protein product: CASSLGQTMVCGANVLTF. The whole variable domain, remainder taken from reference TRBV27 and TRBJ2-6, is EAQVTQNPRYLITVTGKKLTVTCSQNMNHEYMSWYRQDPGLGLRQIYYSMNVEVTDKGDVPEGYKVSRKEKRNFPLILESPSPNQTSLYFCASSLGQTMVCGANVLTFGAGSRLTVL.

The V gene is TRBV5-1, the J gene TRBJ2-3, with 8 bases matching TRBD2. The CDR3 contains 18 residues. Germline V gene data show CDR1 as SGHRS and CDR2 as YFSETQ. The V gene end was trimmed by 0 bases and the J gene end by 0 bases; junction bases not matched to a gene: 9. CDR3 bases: TGCGCCAGCAGCTTGGCCACGGGAGGGCCTCCTAGCACAGATACGCAGTATTTT. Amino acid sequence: CASSLATGGPPSTDTQYF.

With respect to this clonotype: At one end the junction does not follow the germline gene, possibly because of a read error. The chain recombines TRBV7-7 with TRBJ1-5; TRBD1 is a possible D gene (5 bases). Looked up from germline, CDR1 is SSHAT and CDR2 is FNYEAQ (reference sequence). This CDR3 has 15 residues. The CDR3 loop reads CASSFAGDSNQPQHF. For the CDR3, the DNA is TGTGCTAGCAGCTTCGCGGGGGATAGCAATCAGCCCCAGCATTTT.

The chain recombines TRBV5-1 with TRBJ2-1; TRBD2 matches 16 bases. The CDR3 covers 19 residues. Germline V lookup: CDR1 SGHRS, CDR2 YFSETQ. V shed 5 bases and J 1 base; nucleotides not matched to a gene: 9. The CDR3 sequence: CASRWGTSGRDMSYNEQFF. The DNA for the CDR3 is TGCGCCAGCAGATGGGGGACTAGCGGGAGGGACATGTCCTACAATGAGCAGTTCTTC.